This T cell receptor (beta chain) was retrieved from a study of shared clonotypes between healthy human individuals. Whole-study findings and limits: Larger estimated richness was generally seen in naive subsets than in memory subsets. Blood alone was sampled, and tissue repertoires likely differ. What rarefaction showed was incomplete sorted-subset sequencing despite large depth.

The study drew all its donors from Caucasian adults living in Nashville, Tennessee. Remarks on this clone: What it binds is not known.

Sequencing was performed with immunoSEQ multiplex PCR; in TCRdb, only in-frame clones are kept and a portion is missing. This table has under 2,500,000 clones, about 94% appearing once. The sequenced sample was naive CD4+ T cells sorted from blood. Subset specified: CD45RA+ positively selected. The receptor's source is a man aged 18 to 29 in good health.

CDR3 coding DNA: TGCAGCGTTGATCGGACAGGCCGGGGCTACACCTTC. This gives the protein CSVDRTGRGYTF. The rearrangement joins TRBV29-1 to TRBJ1-2, with TRBD1 matching 7 bases. CDR3 size: 12 residues. Germline assignment: CDR1 SQVTM and CDR2 ANQGSEA. With V trimmed by 3 bases and J by 8 bases, 6 bases remained unmatched.